The 11 T cell receptor beta chains below all came from one sample that was sequenced in a study of PD-1 blockade in classical Hodgkin lymphoma. Generated by immunoSEQ multiplex PCR, the TCRdb table keeps only in-frame clones and is missing some. The profile shows more than 10,000 clones, about four fifths of them singletons. Each patient's relapse followed autologous stem cell transplantation, and brentuximab vedotin exposure varied. Thawed PBMCs underwent magnetic negative selection to obtain purified CD8+ T cells. This material consisted of CD8+ T cells from blood, taken at baseline. All receptors come from a human donor with classical Hodgkin lymphoma.

This clone was detected only once. This chain links TRBV7-2 with TRBJ2-2; 9 bases line up with TRBD1. CDR3 length equals 16 residues. Germline V gene data show CDR1 as SGHTA and CDR2 as FQGNSA. Losses at the gene ends were 3 bases for V and 3 bases for J; bases not matched to a gene: 5. CDR3 residues: CASSFNRGLDTGELFF. The DNA for the CDR3 is TGTGCCAGCAGCTTTAACAGGGGGCTGGACACCGGGGAGCTGTTTTTT.

The genes are TRBV5-6 and TRBJ2-7; D assignment may be TRBD1 or TRBD2 (6 bases each). CDR3 length equals 12 residues. V was shortened by 4 bases and J by 4 bases, with 9 bases between the two germline ends. From germline, CDR1 is SGHDT and CDR2 YYEEEE. The chain's CDR3 is CASSGGQYEQYF. In nucleotides, the CDR3 is TGTGCCAGCAGCGGGGGGCAGTACGAGCAGTACTTC.

The chain couples TRBV6-5 to TRBJ2-5; D is unclear. CDR1 and CDR2 (germline): MNHEY, SVGAGI. The length of the CDR3 is 16 residues. The ends were cut back, 0 bases at V and 3 bases at J, with 14 bases in the middle. CDR3: CASSYSPAVVKETQYF. The CDR3 coding sequence is TGTGCCAGCAGTTACTCGCCAGCAGTAGTCAAAGAGACCCAGTACTTC.

The gene calls are TRBV14 and TRBJ1-1, with D unresolved. V gave up 3 bases and J gave up 6 bases, with 23 bases separating them. Germline V gene sequence: CDR1 SGHDN, CDR2 FVKESK. The CDR3 covers 17 residues. The CDR3 reads CASSHPGSREFSAEAFF. The CDR3 DNA reads as TGTGCCAGCAGCCACCCCGGGTCCCGGGAATTCTCCGCTGAAGCTTTCTTT.

The count of this clone is one. The genes are TRBV2 and TRBJ2-7; perhaps TRBD1 as D (5 bases). Trimming took off 9 bases at V and 6 bases at J, with 18 bases between the two ends. Looked up from germline, CDR1 is SNHLY and CDR2 is FYNNEI. The CDR3 has 13 amino acids. Here the CDR3 reads CASFDSRDGEQYF. CDR3 nucleotides: TGTGCCAGTTTTGACAGCCGCGATGGCGAGCAGTACTTC.

In this sample, this clone turned up a few times. The rearrangement links TRBV2 to TRBJ2-7, with unresolved D. Between the trimmed V and J ends, which lost 4 bases and 4 bases, there was a span of 2 bases. Germline loops: CDR1 SNHLY, CDR2 FYNNEI. This CDR3 comprises 10 residues. This CDR3 reads CASSGYEQYF. DNA of the CDR3: TGTGCCAGCAGTGGTTACGAGCAGTACTTC.

The gene calls are TRBV25-1 and TRBJ1-2, with 7 positions matching TRBD1. Germline CDR1 is MGHDK and CDR2 is SYGVNS. CDR3 length: 13 amino acids. Unmatched junction bases numbered 4, after V lost 3 bases and J lost 6 bases. CDR3 in amino acids: CASSDVTGNGYTF. The CDR3 coding sequence is TGTGCCAGCAGTGACGTGACAGGGAATGGCTACACCTTC.

In its sample, this clone was seen a few times. The chain joins TRBV19 to TRBJ1-5, with unresolved D. This CDR3 contains 16 residues. In germline, CDR1 is LNHDA, CDR2 SQIVND (reference sequence). Trimming stripped 1 base from V and 8 bases from J, with 18 bases between. The CDR3: CASSIGATPTLEPQHF. The CDR3 bases are TGTGCCAGTAGTATAGGCGCGACACCTACTCTGGAGCCCCAGCATTTT.

The gene calls are TRBV13 and TRBJ1-3; D might be TRBD1 (5 bases). The V gene's germline CDR1 is PRHDT and CDR2 FYEKMQ (reference sequence). V dropped 0 bases and J dropped 0 bases, with 15 bases sitting between them. The CDR3 extends over 18 amino acids. CDR3 in DNA: TGTGCCAGCAGCTTAGGCACAGCGTGGGACGACTCTGGAAACACCATATATTTT. Translation: CASSLGTAWDDSGNTIYF.

This CDR3 reads CASSYSRGAGTEAFF. The CDR3 region has the DNA TGTGCCAGCAGTTACTCTCGGGGGGCCGGCACTGAAGCTTTCTTT. The chain joins TRBV6-5 to TRBJ1-1, with D possibly being TRBD1 (6 bases). CDR3 length equals 15 residues. V was cut by 0 bases and J by 4 bases, with 12 bases left in between. Per germline, CDR1 MNHEY and CDR2 SVGAGI.

This chain links TRBV27 with TRBJ2-3; D not certain. Germline V gives CDR1 MNHEY, CDR2 SMNVEV (reference sequence). V gave up 2 bases and J gave up 1 base, with 10 bases separating them. The CDR3 is made up of 15 amino acids. The CDR3 nucleotides read TGTGCCAGCAGTTTAGGGTCTGGAGGCACAGATACGCAGTATTTT. Its protein is CASSLGSGGTDTQYF.